This entry features one T cell receptor (beta chain) sequence. Researchers ran the PCR with 60 Vbeta and 13 Jbeta primers. Measured with immunoSEQ multiplex PCR; TCRdb has only the in-frame clones, and not every one. The sample shows under 90,000 clones, approximately 69% of them seen only once. This sample is drawn from a study of cytomegalovirus exposure and HLA in healthy donors. CDR3 size: 16 residues. Losses at the gene ends were 4 bases for V and 5 bases for J; bases not matched to a gene: 5. The V gene's germline CDR1 is SNHLY and CDR2 FYNNEI. This sequence originates from a man between 35 and 55 years old in good health and CMV-seropositive. The sequenced material came from PBMCs. The chain couples TRBV2 to TRBJ2-5, with 15 bases aligning to TRBD2. CDR3 sequence: CASSGTSGRAGETQYF. In DNA, the CDR3 is TGTGCCAGCAGTGGGACTAGCGGGAGGGCGGGTGAGACCCAGTACTTC.